The rows below give T cell receptor beta chains drawn from one sample of a study of T cell responses to AZD1222 COVID-19 vaccine. Libraries were prepared by immunoSEQ multiplex PCR; TCRdb keeps only in-frame clonotypes and omits some of them. The repertoire holds 75,000 to 85,000 clones, with approximately 86% as singletons. Sample: peripheral blood, taken on day 0 of AZD1222 vaccination. These receptors originate from an adult in good health. CDR3s include the opening cysteine and the closing phenylalanine or tryptophan. Each record gives: clone size, V gene, D gene, J gene, CDR3 protein, CDR3 DNA. D genes are given only for firm matches. Clone size is stated in some rows and not others, as once, few, many or a class when expanded.

NA	TRBV2	NA	TRBJ2-5	CASSFRRQETQYF	TGTGCCAGCAGTTTTAGGAGACAAGAGACCCAGTACTTC
NA	TRBV5-1	NA	TRBJ1-1	CASSSEGDTEAFF	TGCGCCAGCAGCTCTGAAGGGGACACTGAAGCTTTCTTT
NA	TRBV30	NA	TRBJ1-2	CASSSHDYGYTF	TGTGCTTCTTCGAGTCATGACTATGGCTACACCTTC
NA	TRBV11-2	NA	TRBJ2-1	CASIPLGGGDEQFF	TGTGCCAGCATCCCTCTGGGGGGTGGGGATGAGCAGTTCTTC
NA	TRBV7-3	NA	TRBJ1-5	CASSLTEHRVNQPQHF	TGTGCCAGCAGCTTAACGGAGCACAGGGTTAATCAGCCCCAGCATTTT
NA	TRBV27	TRBD1	TRBJ1-1	CASSHRPQGLSTEAFF	TGTGCCAGCAGTCACCGCCCACAGGGGTTAAGCACTGAAGCTTTCTTT
NA	TRBV4-3	NA	TRBJ1-6	CASSQAWGGTPLHF	TGCGCCAGCAGCCAAGCCTGGGGGGGGACACCCCTCCACTTT
NA	TRBV9	NA	TRBJ1-1	CASSARGTLTANTEAFF	TGTGCCAGCAGCGCGAGGGGAACTCTTACAGCTAACACTGAAGCTTTCTTT
NA	TRBV7-7	NA	TRBJ2-1	CASSLGVDSSYNEQFF	TGTGCCAGCAGCTTAGGGGTGGACAGTTCCTACAATGAGCAGTTCTTC
NA	TRBV7-8	NA	TRBJ1-5	CASSIGDLQPQHF	TGTGCCAGCAGCATAGGGGATTTGCAGCCCCAGCATTTT
NA	TRBV5-1	NA	TRBJ2-7	CASSLRGVPGEEEQYF	TGCGCCAGCAGCCTAAGGGGGGTCCCCGGGGAAGAAGAGCAGTACTTC
NA	TRBV5-4	NA	TRBJ2-5	CASSPGETQYF	TGTGCCAGCAGCCCGGGGGAGACCCAGTACTTC
NA	TRBV15	TRBD2	TRBJ2-1	CATSGGRNLKTGTSSAEQFF	TGTGCCACCAGCGGGGGTCGAAACCTAAAAACCGGGACTAGCTCGGCTGAGCAGTTCTTC
NA	TRBV25-1	NA	TRBJ1-6	CASSEQIQQGGNSPLHF	TGTGCCAGCAGTGAACAGATTCAACAGGGAGGTAATTCACCCCTCCACTTT
once	TRBV19	NA	TRBJ1-1	CASSIEPPNTEAFF	TGTGCCAGTAGTATTGAACCCCCGAACACTGAAGCTTTCTTT
NA	TRBV7-9	NA	TRBJ1-2	CASSPLGQYYGYTF	TGTGCCAGCAGCCCCCTAGGACAATACTATGGCTACACCTTC
NA	TRBV13	TRBD2	TRBJ2-2	CASSFPWTSGNTGELFF	TGTGCCAGCAGCTTCCCCTGGACTAGCGGGAACACCGGGGAGCTGTTTTTT
NA	TRBV7-9	TRBD1	TRBJ1-1	CAGLDRANTEAFF	TGTGCCGGCCTCGACAGGGCGAACACTGAAGCTTTCTTT
NA	TRBV2	NA	TRBJ1-5	CASSGDNQPQHF	TGTGCCAGCAGTGGGGACAATCAGCCCCAGCATTTT
NA	TRBV28	TRBD1	TRBJ2-7	CATKNSRGTAYEQYF	TGTGCCACCAAAAACTCCAGGGGGACGGCCTACGAGCAGTACTTC
few	TRBV30	NA	TRBJ2-3	CAWSSRTIRTDTQYF	TGTGCCTGGAGTTCCCGGACTATTCGCACAGATACGCAGTATTTT
NA	TRBV7-9	NA	TRBJ2-2	CASSTPGGLETGELFF	TGTGCCAGCAGCACCCCCGGGGGATTGGAAACCGGGGAGCTGTTTTTT
NA	TRBV6-5	TRBD1	TRBJ1-1	CASSTTGSTEAFF	TGTGCCAGCAGTACGACAGGGAGTACTGAAGCTTTCTTT
once	TRBV18	TRBD1	TRBJ2-5	CASSGNRGIETQYF	TGTGCCAGCTCAGGGAACAGGGGTATCGAGACCCAGTACTTC
NA	TRBV5-1	NA	TRBJ2-7	CASSLSGGDYEQYF	TGCGCCAGCAGCTTGAGTGGGGGTGACTACGAGCAGTACTTC
once	TRBV28	NA	TRBJ2-7	CASTLGGSDEQYF	TGTGCCAGCACCCTAGGGGGGTCCGACGAGCAGTACTTC
few	TRBV5-1	TRBD1	TRBJ1-1	CASSYQGANPEAFF	TGCGCCAGCAGCTACCAGGGGGCGAATCCTGAAGCTTTCTTT
few	TRBV7-2	NA	TRBJ1-2	CASSGLRGDYTF	TGTGCCAGCAGCGGCCTCCGGGGGGACTACACCTTC
NA	TRBV12-5	NA	TRBJ1-2	CASGLERGSGYYGYTF	TGTGCTAGTGGTTTGGAGAGGGGGTCAGGGTACTATGGCTACACCTTC
once	TRBV7-3	NA	TRBJ2-6	CATSLGSPGANVLTF	TGTGCCACCTCACTGGGGAGCCCTGGGGCCAACGTCCTGACTTTC
NA	TRBV29-1	NA	TRBJ1-5	CSVKRGGDQPQHF	TGCAGCGTGAAGAGAGGGGGGGATCAGCCCCAGCATTTT
once	TRBV5-1	TRBD1	TRBJ2-6	CATKQGSGANVLTF	TGCGCCACCAAACAGGGGTCTGGGGCCAACGTCCTGACTTTC
NA	TRBV2	NA	TRBJ1-3	CASSGPDLKGNTIYF	TGTGCCAGCAGTGGGCCAGACCTCAAGGGAAACACCATATATTTT
once	TRBV2	TRBD2	TRBJ2-1	CASKASGRDEQFF	TGTGCCAGCAAGGCTAGCGGGAGAGATGAGCAGTTCTTC
NA	TRBV28	NA	TRBJ1-6	CASSPSYNSPLHF	TGTGCCAGCAGTCCAAGTTATAATTCACCCCTCCACTTT
NA	TRBV7-9	TRBD2	TRBJ2-1	CASSLGLAGEVRYNEQFF	TGTGCCAGCAGCTTAGGACTAGCGGGAGAGGTTCGCTACAATGAGCAGTTCTTC
NA	TRBV10-3	NA	TRBJ2-5	CATNIRIRTQYF	TGTGCCACCAACATACGGATCCGGACCCAGTACTTC
NA	TRBV14	NA	TRBJ2-3	CASSQGRGSTDTQYF	TGTGCCAGCAGCCAAGGGCGTGGTAGCACAGATACGCAGTATTTT
once	TRBV2	NA	TRBJ2-6	CASSESPNSGANVLTF	TGTGCCAGCAGTGAATCCCCGAACTCTGGGGCCAACGTCCTGACTTTC
once	TRBV6-2/TRBV6-3	NA	TRBJ1-2	CASSGSNYGYTF	TGTGCCAGCAGCGGGAGTAACTATGGCTACACCTTC
NA	TRBV18	NA	TRBJ2-6	CASSPEVLNSGANVLTF	TGTGCCAGCTCTCCCGAGGTCCTCAACTCTGGGGCCAACGTCCTGACTTTC
NA	TRBV9	TRBD2	TRBJ2-2	CASSFGLAGAGELFF	TGTGCCAGCAGCTTTGGACTAGCGGGAGCCGGGGAGCTGTTTTTT
NA	TRBV5-4	NA	TRBJ2-1	CASSREPQADEQFF	TGTGCCAGCAGCCGGGAACCCCAAGCAGATGAGCAGTTCTTC
NA	TRBV2	TRBD1	TRBJ1-2	CASSRQIDRGYTF	TGTGCCAGCAGCCGACAAATTGACAGGGGATACACCTTC
NA	TRBV6-5	TRBD2	TRBJ2-1	CASSYGTSGTTKQFF	TGTGCCAGCAGTTACGGGACTAGCGGGACCACGAAGCAGTTCTTC
NA	TRBV5-4	NA	TRBJ1-1	CASSLGGGGGRHTEAFF	TGTGCCAGCAGCTTGGGGGGCGGGGGTGGCCGACACACTGAAGCTTTCTTT
few	TRBV6-2/TRBV6-3	TRBD2	TRBJ2-5	CASSAGEAGGRETQYF	TGTGCCAGCAGTGCTGGGGAAGCGGGAGGGCGAGAGACCCAGTACTTC
NA	TRBV7-6	TRBD2	TRBJ2-1	CASSLVHRGDNEQFF	TGTGCCAGCAGCTTAGTGCACCGGGGGGACAATGAGCAGTTCTTC
NA	TRBV6-2/TRBV6-3	TRBD2	TRBJ2-7	CASSYWVLAGGAYEQYF	TGTGCCAGCAGTTATTGGGTCCTAGCGGGAGGCGCCTACGAGCAGTACTTC
NA	TRBV5-5	NA	TRBJ2-6	CASSLAASSGANVLTF	TGTGCCAGCAGCTTGGCCGCGAGCTCTGGGGCCAACGTCCTGACTTTC
NA	TRBV19	TRBD2	TRBJ2-1	CASRSPSGRANEQFF	TGTGCCAGTAGGTCTCCGAGCGGGAGGGCCAATGAGCAGTTCTTC
NA	TRBV7-8	NA	TRBJ2-7	CASSPRMEQYF	TGTGCCAGCAGCCCCCGAATGGAGCAGTACTTC
once	TRBV6-5	TRBD1	TRBJ2-5	CASRRTGQQETQYF	TGTGCCAGCAGAAGGACAGGCCAACAAGAGACCCAGTACTTC
once	TRBV12-5	NA	TRBJ2-7	CASGNNSRPYEQYF	TGTGCTAGTGGCAATAACAGCAGACCCTACGAGCAGTACTTC
once	TRBV27	NA	TRBJ1-3	CASSLGGAGTGNTIYF	TGTGCCAGCAGTTTGGGGGGGGCAGGAACTGGAAACACCATATATTTT
NA	TRBV15	TRBD1	TRBJ1-4	CATSKPDRDDEKLFF	TGTGCCACCAGCAAGCCGGACAGGGATGATGAAAAACTGTTTTTT
NA	TRBV3-1/TRBV3-2	NA	TRBJ1-3	CASSLRDSGNTIYF	TGTGCCAGCAGCCTCAGAGACTCTGGAAACACCATATATTTT
NA	TRBV5-1	NA	TRBJ2-7	CASSLSLTSYEQYF	TGCGCCAGCAGCTTGTCACTTACCTCCTACGAGCAGTACTTC
few	TRBV19	TRBD1	TRBJ2-3	CASSKPGQGGTDTQYF	TGTGCCAGTAGTAAGCCGGGACAGGGAGGAACAGATACGCAGTATTTT